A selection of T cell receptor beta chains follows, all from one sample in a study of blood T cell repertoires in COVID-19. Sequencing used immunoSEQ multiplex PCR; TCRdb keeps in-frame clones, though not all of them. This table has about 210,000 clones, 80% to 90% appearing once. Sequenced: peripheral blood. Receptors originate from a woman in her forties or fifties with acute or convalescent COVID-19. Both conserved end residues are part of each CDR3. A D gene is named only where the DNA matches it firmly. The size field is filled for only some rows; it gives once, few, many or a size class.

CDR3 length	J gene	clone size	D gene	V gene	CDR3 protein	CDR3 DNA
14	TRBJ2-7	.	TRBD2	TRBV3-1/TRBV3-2	CASRDTSGSREQYF	TGTGCCAGCAGGGATACTAGCGGGAGTCGGGAGCAGTACTTC
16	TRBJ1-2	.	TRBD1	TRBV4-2	CASSQDLQGAAYGYTF	TGTGCCAGCAGCCAAGATCTACAGGGGGCCGCCTATGGCTACACCTTC
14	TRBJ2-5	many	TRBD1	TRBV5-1	CASSSGTGKETQYF	TGCGCCAGCAGCTCCGGGACAGGAAAAGAGACCCAGTACTTC
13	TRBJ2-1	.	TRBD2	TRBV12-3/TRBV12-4	CASSQLAANEQFF	TGTGCCAGCAGCCAACTAGCGGCCAATGAGCAGTTCTTC
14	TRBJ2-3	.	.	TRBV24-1	CATSYASGSDTQYF	TGTGCCACCAGTTACGCCTCAGGGTCAGATACGCAGTATTTT
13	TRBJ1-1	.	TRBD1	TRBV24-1	CATSVQGGREAFF	TGTGCCACCAGTGTACAAGGGGGCCGTGAAGCTTTCTTT
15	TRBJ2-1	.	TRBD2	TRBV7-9	CASSLREGRAHEQFF	TGTGCCAGCAGCCTTAGGGAGGGCCGGGCCCATGAGCAGTTCTTC
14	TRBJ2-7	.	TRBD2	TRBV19	CASSSSGKKYEQYF	TGTGCCAGTAGCTCTAGCGGGAAGAAGTACGAGCAGTACTTC
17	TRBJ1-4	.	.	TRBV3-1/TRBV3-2	CASSRGGGEGYDEKLFF	TGTGCCAGCAGCCGCGGGGGGGGAGAGGGGTACGATGAAAAACTGTTTTTT
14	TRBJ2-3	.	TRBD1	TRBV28	CASSLGQGAGTQYF	TGTGCCAGCAGTTTGGGGCAGGGGGCGGGTACGCAGTATTTT
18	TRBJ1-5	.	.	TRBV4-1	CASSQEGGGRKSNQPQHF	TGCGCCAGCAGCCAAGAAGGGGGGGGGCGCAAGAGCAATCAGCCCCAGCATTTT
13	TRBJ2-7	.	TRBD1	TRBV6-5	CASIKTGDDEQYF	TGTGCCAGCATCAAGACAGGGGACGACGAGCAGTACTTC
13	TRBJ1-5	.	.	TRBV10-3	CAISEETNQPQHF	TGTGCCATCAGCGAGGAGACTAATCAGCCCCAGCATTTT
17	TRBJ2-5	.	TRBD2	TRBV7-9	CASSLGLAGVLRETQYF	TGTGCCAGCAGCTTAGGGCTAGCGGGAGTTCTGCGTGAGACCCAGTACTTC
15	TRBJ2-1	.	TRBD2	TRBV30	CAWSVLAGWLNEQFF	TGTGCCTGGAGTGTCCTAGCGGGATGGTTGAATGAGCAGTTCTTC
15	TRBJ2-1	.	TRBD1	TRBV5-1	CASSLVPGGHNEQFF	TGCGCCAGCAGCTTGGTGCCAGGGGGCCACAATGAGCAGTTCTTC
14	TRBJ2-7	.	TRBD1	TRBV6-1	CASSEGQGWSEQYF	TGTGCCAGCAGTGAGGGACAGGGCTGGAGCGAGCAGTACTTC
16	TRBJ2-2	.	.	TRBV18	CASSSLRGPNTGELFF	TGTGCCAGCTCAAGTCTCAGGGGACCGAACACCGGGGAGCTGTTTTTT
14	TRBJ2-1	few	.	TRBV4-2	CASSQAGSYNEQFF	TGTGCCAGCAGCCAGGCGGGATCCTACAATGAGCAGTTCTTC
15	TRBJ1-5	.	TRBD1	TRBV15	CATSRDPRGDQPQHF	TGTGCCACCAGCAGAGATCCCAGGGGGGATCAGCCCCAGCATTTT
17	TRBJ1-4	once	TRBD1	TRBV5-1	CASSLGGQGASGEKLFF	TGCGCCAGCAGCTTGGGGGGACAGGGGGCGTCGGGTGAAAAACTGTTTTTT
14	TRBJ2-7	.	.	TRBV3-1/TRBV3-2	CASSHRGGDYEQYF	TGTGCCAGCAGCCACCGAGGAGGGGACTACGAGCAGTACTTC
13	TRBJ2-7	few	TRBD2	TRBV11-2	CASSFGGTYEQYF	TGTGCCAGCAGCTTCGGGGGGACCTACGAGCAGTACTTC
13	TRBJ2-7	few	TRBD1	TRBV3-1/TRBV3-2	CASSYNDRDEQYF	TGTGCCAGCAGCTATAATGACAGGGACGAGCAGTACTTC
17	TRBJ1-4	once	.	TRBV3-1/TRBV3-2	CASSQNVMGRTNEKLFF	TGTGCCAGCAGCCAAAATGTGATGGGCCGGACAAATGAAAAACTGTTTTTT
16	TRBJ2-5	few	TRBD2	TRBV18	CASSPTLAGLQETQYF	TGTGCCAGCTCACCAACGCTAGCGGGGCTTCAAGAGACCCAGTACTTC
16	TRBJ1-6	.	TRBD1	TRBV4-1	CASSQGPSGDRQPLHF	TGCGCCAGCAGCCAAGGACCATCCGGGGACAGGCAACCCCTCCACTTT
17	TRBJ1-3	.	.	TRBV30	CAWSVPPSRISGNTIYF	TGTGCCTGGAGTGTACCGCCGTCCAGGATCTCTGGAAACACCATATATTTT
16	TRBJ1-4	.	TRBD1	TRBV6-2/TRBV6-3	CASSYPRGQGNEKLFF	TGTGCCAGCAGTTACCCGAGGGGACAGGGTAATGAAAAACTGTTTTTT
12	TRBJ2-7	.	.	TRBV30	CAWSVGRYEQYF	TGTGCCTGGAGTGTTGGCAGGTACGAGCAGTACTTC
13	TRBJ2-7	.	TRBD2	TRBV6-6	CASRTSATYEQYF	TGTGCCAGTCGGACTAGCGCCACCTACGAGCAGTACTTC
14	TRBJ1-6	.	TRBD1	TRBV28	CASSRRTGASPLHF	TGTGCCAGCAGTCGCCGGACAGGGGCCTCACCCCTCCACTTT
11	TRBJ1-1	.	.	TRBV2	CASQGNTEAFF	TGTGCCAGCCAGGGGAACACTGAAGCTTTCTTT
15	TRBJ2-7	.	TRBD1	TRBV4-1	CASSQGTGAAYEQYF	TGCGCCAGCAGCCAAGGAACAGGGGCCGCCTACGAGCAGTACTTC
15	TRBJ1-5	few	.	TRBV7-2	CASSSRVANHQPQHF	TGTGCCAGCAGCTCCCGGGTCGCAAATCATCAGCCCCAGCATTTT
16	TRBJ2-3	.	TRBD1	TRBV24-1	CATSAYRGSPTDTQYF	TGTGCCACCAGTGCCTACAGGGGAAGTCCCACAGATACGCAGTATTTT
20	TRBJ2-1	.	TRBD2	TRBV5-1	CASSLGYRTSGSLWENEQFF	TGCGCCAGCAGCTTGGGGTATCGGACTAGCGGGAGCCTATGGGAGAATGAGCAGTTCTTC